Listed here are 19 T cell receptor beta chains from one sample, sequenced in a study of CD8 T cells in ankylosing spondylitis. Using its own MiXCR run on the 5' RACE reads, TCRdb lists one record per CDR3 protein. Of about 300,000 distinct CDR3 sequences in the sample, 11% were seen once. Input material: blood, either unsorted or a sorted T cell fraction (not recorded which). All receptors derive from a female donor with ankylosing spondylitis or in good health (not recorded which).

This clonotype was observed at least ten times. The chain has TRBV27 and TRBJ1-2; 7 nucleotides align to TRBD1. The CDR3 contains 16 residues. CDR1 and CDR2 from the germline V gene are MNHEY and SMNVEV (reference sequence). Trimming took 6 bases from V and 1 from J; bases not matched to a gene: 11. CDR3: CASSPNRGVFNYGYTF. The DNA for the CDR3 is TGTGCCAGCAGCCCCAACAGGGGAGTCTTTAACTATGGCTACACCTTC.

This clonotype was recorded many times. The V call is TRBV19, the J call TRBJ2-1; 8 nucleotides align to TRBD1. Germline CDR1 LNHDA, CDR2 SQIVND (reference sequence). The CDR3 is 11 amino acids. V was pared by 10 bases and J by 7 bases, with 3 bases of the junction left unmatched. The CDR3 sequence: CATRTGNEQFF. In nucleotides, the CDR3 is TGTGCCACCAGGACAGGGAATGAGCAGTTCTTC. Full variable domain (missing parts from reference TRBV19 and TRBJ2-1): DGGITQSPKYLFRKEGQNVTLSCEQNLNHDAMYWYRQDPGQGLRLIYYSQIVNDFQKGDIAEGYSVSREKKESFPLTVTSAQKNPTAFYLCATRTGNEQFFGPGTRLTVL.

This clonotype was recorded many times. The chain carries TRBV27 and TRBJ2-1; D remains unclear. V was pared by 3 bases and J by 0 bases, with 15 bases between. Germline loops: CDR1 MNHEY, CDR2 SMNVEV (reference sequence). The CDR3 loop spans 17 amino acids. DNA of the CDR3: TGTGCCAGCAGTTTGGAACGACCGAAGGGCTCCTACAATGAGCAGTTCTTC. Its translation is CASSLERPKGSYNEQFF.

The gene calls are TRBV12-3 or TRBV12-4 and TRBJ1-5, with 9 bases identical to TRBD1. The CDR3 has 17 residues. V was clipped by 3 bases and J by 7 bases; unmatched bases: 13. In nucleotides, the CDR3 is TGTGCCAGCAGTTTTCGCGCTGTTGACAGGGGGGACCAGCCCCAGCATTTT. This encodes CASSFRAVDRGDQPQHF.

This clonotype was detected ten times or more. The chain uses TRBV5-1 and TRBJ2-3; 7 bases are shared with TRBD1. Trimming took 4 bases from V and 7 from J; bases not matched to a gene: 3. This CDR3 comprises 12 residues. Germline loops: CDR1 SGHRS, CDR2 YFSETQ. The chain's CDR3 is CASSEGAYTQYF. The CDR3 bases are TGCGCCAGCAGCGAGGGGGCTTATACGCAGTATTTT.

Points on this clonotype: A read error may explain this, as a much larger clone is one base away. The chain recombines TRBV5-6 with TRBJ2-3, with D unclear. There are 13 residues in the CDR3. V was pared by 4 bases and J by 10 bases, with 16 bases between. Germline values: CDR1 SGHDT, CDR2 YYEEEE. The CDR3 bases are TGTGCCAGCAGCATCCAGGACCTCCGGGCGCAGTATTTT. Translated: CASSIQDLRAQYF.

At least ten counts were recorded for this clonotype. The chain employs TRBV20-1 and TRBJ1-6; D remains unclear. The germline V gene has CDR1 DFQATT and CDR2 SNEGSKA (reference sequence). Trimming cost V 4 bases and J 7 bases, with 14 bases left between them. There are 14 residues in the CDR3. This CDR3 reads CSAIEGMENSPLHF. CDR3 DNA sequence: TGCAGTGCTATTGAGGGCATGGAGAATTCACCCCTCCACTTT.

This clonotype turned up a few times. This rearrangement joins TRBV7-2 to TRBJ2-7; 9 bases agree with TRBD1. Trimming removed 4 bases from V and 4 bases from J; junction bases left unmatched: 11. The CDR3 covers 16 residues. CDR1 is SGHTA, CDR2 FQGNSA, per germline. The CDR3 is CASSSTPGTGWYEQYF. The CDR3 bases are TGTGCCAGCAGCTCAACCCCCGGGACAGGGTGGTACGAGCAGTACTTC.

This clonotype has a count of ten or more. V and J are TRBV5-1 and TRBJ2-1; TRBD1 is a possible D gene (5 bases). Deletions cut 2 bases from V and 4 bases from J, with 10 bases between. The CDR3 spans 14 residues. The V gene's germline CDR1 is SGHRS and CDR2 YFSETQ. CDR3 in DNA: TGCGCCAGCAGCTTAGGACAACCTTACAATGAGCAGTTCTTC. It specifies CASSLGQPYNEQFF.

This clonotype was observed many times. The J gene is TRBJ2-3, the V gene TRBV29-1; D could derive from TRBD1 or TRBD2 (5 bases each). Trimming left V 4 bases short and J 1 base short, with 6 bases between. Germline V gives CDR1 SQVTM, CDR2 ANQGSEA. CDR3 length: 12 amino acids. As DNA, the CDR3 is TGCAGCGTTGGGGACGGCACAGATACGCAGTATTTT. As protein: CSVGDGTDTQYF.

This clonotype was recorded at least ten times. The chain joins TRBV7-3 to TRBJ2-2; D may be TRBD1 or TRBD2 (5 bases each). The CDR3 totals 14 residues. The ends were cut back, 4 bases at V and 5 bases at J, with 11 bases in the middle. CDR1 and CDR2 from the germline V gene are SGHTA and FQGTGA. CDR3 protein: CASSYPGGTGELFF. CDR3 in DNA: TGTGCCAGCAGCTACCCTGGGGGAACCGGGGAGCTGTTTTTT.

This clonotype was found many times. This chain uses TRBV6-2 or TRBV6-3 with TRBJ2-7; 10 bases are a match to TRBD1. The CDR3 length is 15 residues. Germline V lookup: CDR1 MNHEY, CDR2 SVGEGT. V shed 6 bases and J 3 bases; nucleotides not matched to a gene: 8. In nucleotides, the CDR3 is TGTGCCAGCAGAAGACAGGGGGCGAAGGGCTACGAGCAGTACTTC. It encodes CASRRQGAKGYEQYF.

This clonotype was picked up many times. The rearrangement joins TRBV5-1 to TRBJ1-1, with D tentatively TRBD1 (5 bases). Trimming removed 4 bases at V and 2 bases at J, with 15 bases between. The CDR3 runs 15 residues. Germline V gene sequence: CDR1 SGHRS, CDR2 YFSETQ. In nucleotides, the CDR3 is TGCGCCAGCAGCCCACCGGGGGTCCTCAACACTGAAGCTTTCTTT. This sequence encodes CASSPPGVLNTEAFF.

There are many counts of this clonotype. V and J are TRBV7-8 and TRBJ2-7, with no clear D. CDR1 is SGHVS and CDR2 is FQNEAQ in the germline V gene. The ends were cut back, 1 base at V and 4 bases at J, with 11 bases in the middle. CDR3 length: 14 amino acids. CDR3 nucleotide sequence: TGTGCCAGCAGCTTAGTTGCGGAGATGTACGAGCAGTACTTC. Protein product: CASSLVAEMYEQYF. Supplemented by reference TRBV7-8 and TRBJ2-7, the full variable domain reads GAGVSQSPRYKVAKRGQDVALRCDPISGHVSLFWYQQALGQGPEFLTYFQNEAQLDKSGLPSDRFFAERPEGSVSTLKIQRTQQEDSAVYLCASSLVAEMYEQYFGPGTRLTVT.

J is TRBJ1-6 and V is TRBV7-9; D is unresolved. V lost 5 bases and J lost 6, with 11 bases in between. The CDR3 has 14 amino acids. Germline V lookup: CDR1 SEHNR, CDR2 FQNEAQ (reference sequence). The CDR3 nucleotides read TGTGCCAGCAGCCCCGATACAAGTAATTCACCCCTCCACTTT. Translated: CASSPDTSNSPLHF.

This clonotype appeared many times. The rearrangement joins TRBV20-1 to TRBJ1-1, with a possible D match to TRBD1 (6 bases). Trimming pared 1 base from V and 0 bases from J, leaving 9 bases between. The germline gives CDR1 DFQATT, CDR2 SNEGSKA (reference sequence). This CDR3 has 14 amino acids. The chain's CDR3 is CSARVGGLNTEAFF. The CDR3 bases are TGCAGTGCTAGAGTAGGGGGTCTGAACACTGAAGCTTTCTTT.

CDR3 sequence (DNA): TGTGCCTGGAGCCGCTCCTTGGTGGGCACTGAAGCTTTCTTT. Amino acids: CAWSRSLVGTEAFF. The chain is built from TRBV30 and TRBJ1-1, with unresolved D. The V gene lost 3 bases and the J gene lost 4 bases, with 15 bases spanning the gap. The CDR3 is 14 residues long. Per the germline V gene, CDR1 is GTSNPN and CDR2 is SVGIG (reference sequence).

This clonotype turned up a few times. The genes are TRBV7-2 and TRBJ2-5, with D maybe TRBD2 (6 bases). V was shortened by 6 bases and J by 2 bases, with 19 bases between the two germline ends. The CDR3 sequence is 16 residues long. Germline V gives CDR1 SGHTA, CDR2 FQGNSA. CDR3 bases: TGTGCCAGCAGATGGACGGGGACTGTAAGACAAGAGACCCAGTACTTC. Translating gives CASRWTGTVRQETQYF.

This clonotype was observed a few times. The V and J genes are TRBV24-1 and TRBJ1-6; no definite D call. Germline V gene sequence: CDR1 KGHDR, CDR2 SFDVKD. This CDR3 spans 14 amino acids. V dropped 4 bases and J dropped 7 bases, with 10 bases sitting between them. The CDR3 bases are TGTGCCACCAGTGAGTCTGCTAGGAATTCACCCCTCCACTTT. Protein sequence: CATSESARNSPLHF.